The rows below give T cell receptor beta chains drawn from one sample of a study of T-cell reconstitution after alpha-beta-depleted transplantation in children. TCRdb re-called the PCR reads through MiXCR, storing one row per CDR3 protein. The sample has 500,000 to 650,000 distinct CDR3 sequences, more than 9.5% seen once; the top ten hold 14%. This sample comprised PBMCs, mostly from graft donor cells, obtained 180 days after TCRalphabeta/CD19-depleted stem cell transplant. These receptors originate from a female patient aged 2-15 years who had a stem cell transplant for aplastic anemia, so the T cells may come from the graft donor. The CDR3 runs from the conserved cysteine through the conserved F or W. Each record gives: clone size, V gene, J gene, D gene, CDR3 DNA, CDR3 protein. The D gene is left open where the match is weak. Rows may omit the clone size; those that give it use once, few, many or a size class.

clone_size: NA
v_call: TRBV18
j_call: TRBJ2-1
d_call: NA
cdr3_nt: TGTGCCAGCTCACCAGGGTCCAAGGATGAGCAGTTCTTC
cdr3_aa: CASSPGSKDEQFF

clone_size: once
v_call: TRBV7-2
j_call: TRBJ2-7
d_call: NA
cdr3_nt: TGTGCCAGCAGCTGGGACGTGTTCGAGCAGTACTTC
cdr3_aa: CASSWDVFEQYF

clone_size: many
v_call: TRBV5-1
j_call: TRBJ2-2
d_call: NA
cdr3_nt: TGCGCCAGCAGCTTGGCGGGGCCTAACACCGGGGAGCTGTTTTTT
cdr3_aa: CASSLAGPNTGELFF

clone_size: NA
v_call: TRBV9
j_call: TRBJ1-2
d_call: NA
cdr3_nt: TGTGCCAGCAGCGACGGGACTGTCAGCTTCTATGGCTACACCTTC
cdr3_aa: CASSDGTVSFYGYTF

clone_size: many
v_call: TRBV14
j_call: TRBJ2-1
d_call: TRBD1
cdr3_nt: TGTGCCAGCAGCCTCCAGCTGGGGACAGGGGATGAGCAGTTCTTC
cdr3_aa: CASSLQLGTGDEQFF

clone_size: NA
v_call: TRBV29-1
j_call: TRBJ1-5
d_call: NA
cdr3_nt: TGCAGCGTTTGGGAAGGGGGCAATCAGCCCCAGCATTTT
cdr3_aa: CSVWEGGNQPQHF

clone_size: NA
v_call: TRBV20-1
j_call: TRBJ2-5
d_call: TRBD1
cdr3_nt: TGCAGTGCTAGAGGGACAGGGGTGGAGACCCAGTACTTC
cdr3_aa: CSARGTGVETQYF

clone_size: NA
v_call: TRBV29-1
j_call: TRBJ2-1
d_call: NA
cdr3_nt: TGCAGCGCCCCATCCGGGGAGAACAATGAGCAGTTCTTC
cdr3_aa: CSAPSGENNEQFF

clone_size: NA
v_call: TRBV9
j_call: TRBJ2-2
d_call: NA
cdr3_nt: TGTGCCAGCAGCGGCGGTCTTCGGGACACCGGGGAGCTGTTTTTT
cdr3_aa: CASSGGLRDTGELFF

clone_size: NA
v_call: TRBV12-3/TRBV12-4
j_call: TRBJ2-7
d_call: TRBD2
cdr3_nt: TGTGCCAGCAGTACAGGGGACAGCCCTAGCGGGGAGGACTTC
cdr3_aa: CASSTGDSPSGEDF

clone_size: many
v_call: TRBV6-2/TRBV6-3
j_call: TRBJ1-1
d_call: NA
cdr3_nt: TGTGCCAGCAGTTACGTCAACGGGCAGGGGTACATGAACACTGAAGCTTTCTTT
cdr3_aa: CASSYVNGQGYMNTEAFF

clone_size: few
v_call: TRBV7-2
j_call: TRBJ1-2
d_call: NA
cdr3_nt: TGTGCCAGCAGTCGACGGGGGACAAAGAGTGACTATGGCTACACCTTC
cdr3_aa: CASSRRGTKSDYGYTF

clone_size: NA
v_call: TRBV29-1
j_call: TRBJ2-1
d_call: NA
cdr3_nt: TGCAGCGCTTCACCCAGTTCCAGTAGGCATCTGTACAATGAGCAGTTCTTC
cdr3_aa: CSASPSSSRHLYNEQFF

clone_size: NA
v_call: TRBV27
j_call: TRBJ1-6
d_call: NA
cdr3_nt: TGTGCCAGCAGTACGACAGGAACCGGGTCACCCCTCCACTTT
cdr3_aa: CASSTTGTGSPLHF

clone_size: many
v_call: TRBV5-1
j_call: TRBJ2-1
d_call: NA
cdr3_nt: TGCGCCAGCAGCTTGCGTTGGATGAATGAGCAGTTCTTC
cdr3_aa: CASSLRWMNEQFF

clone_size: few
v_call: TRBV27
j_call: TRBJ2-4
d_call: NA
cdr3_nt: TGTGCCAGCAGTTTCAATAGCGGAACCAAAAACATTCAGTACTTC
cdr3_aa: CASSFNSGTKNIQYF

clone_size: few
v_call: TRBV6-1
j_call: TRBJ2-2
d_call: NA
cdr3_nt: TGTGCCAGCTTCCCCGACGGGGGAGCGAACACCGGGGAGCTGTTTTTT
cdr3_aa: CASFPDGGANTGELFF

clone_size: few
v_call: TRBV20-1
j_call: TRBJ2-7
d_call: NA
cdr3_nt: TGCAGTGCTAGAGGGGCTAGCACCTACGAGCAGTACTTC
cdr3_aa: CSARGASTYEQYF

clone_size: NA
v_call: TRBV29-1
j_call: TRBJ2-1
d_call: NA
cdr3_nt: TGCAGCGTGGAAAGGGGGGGGGAGCAGTTCTTC
cdr3_aa: CSVERGGEQFF

clone_size: NA
v_call: TRBV5-1
j_call: TRBJ2-2
d_call: TRBD2
cdr3_nt: TGCGCCAGCAGTAGAGGACTAGCGGGGAACACCGGGGAGCTGTTTTTT
cdr3_aa: CASSRGLAGNTGELFF

clone_size: NA
v_call: TRBV18
j_call: TRBJ2-2
d_call: NA
cdr3_nt: TGTGCCAGCTCACCAACCAGGGAAATCACCGGGGAGCTGTTTTTT
cdr3_aa: CASSPTREITGELFF

clone_size: NA
v_call: TRBV7-6
j_call: TRBJ2-3
d_call: TRBD2
cdr3_nt: TGTGCCAGCAGCTTCCCTCCTGGGACTAGCGGGAGCCCTGCTAGCACAGATACGCAGTATTTT
cdr3_aa: CASSFPPGTSGSPASTDTQYF

clone_size: many
v_call: TRBV7-2
j_call: TRBJ2-1
d_call: TRBD2
cdr3_nt: TGTGCCAGCAGCTTATTCGTTGCGGGGGAAAATGAGCAGTTCTTC
cdr3_aa: CASSLFVAGENEQFF

clone_size: few
v_call: TRBV12-3/TRBV12-4
j_call: TRBJ2-1
d_call: NA
cdr3_nt: TGTGCCAGCAGTTTAACAGCGAGAGAGCAGTTCTTC
cdr3_aa: CASSLTAREQFF

clone_size: few
v_call: TRBV24-1
j_call: TRBJ1-4
d_call: NA
cdr3_nt: TGTGCCACCAGTGACCCTATCGGAAAACTGTTTTTT
cdr3_aa: CATSDPIGKLFF

clone_size: once
v_call: TRBV19
j_call: TRBJ2-7
d_call: TRBD1
cdr3_nt: TGTGCCAGTAGTATGGGACAGGGGGTCTACGAGCAGTACTTC
cdr3_aa: CASSMGQGVYEQYF

clone_size: few
v_call: TRBV27
j_call: TRBJ2-5
d_call: NA
cdr3_nt: TGTGCCAGCAGTTTATCGTCTGCGCAGGGGAGAGAGACCCAGTACTTC
cdr3_aa: CASSLSSAQGRETQYF